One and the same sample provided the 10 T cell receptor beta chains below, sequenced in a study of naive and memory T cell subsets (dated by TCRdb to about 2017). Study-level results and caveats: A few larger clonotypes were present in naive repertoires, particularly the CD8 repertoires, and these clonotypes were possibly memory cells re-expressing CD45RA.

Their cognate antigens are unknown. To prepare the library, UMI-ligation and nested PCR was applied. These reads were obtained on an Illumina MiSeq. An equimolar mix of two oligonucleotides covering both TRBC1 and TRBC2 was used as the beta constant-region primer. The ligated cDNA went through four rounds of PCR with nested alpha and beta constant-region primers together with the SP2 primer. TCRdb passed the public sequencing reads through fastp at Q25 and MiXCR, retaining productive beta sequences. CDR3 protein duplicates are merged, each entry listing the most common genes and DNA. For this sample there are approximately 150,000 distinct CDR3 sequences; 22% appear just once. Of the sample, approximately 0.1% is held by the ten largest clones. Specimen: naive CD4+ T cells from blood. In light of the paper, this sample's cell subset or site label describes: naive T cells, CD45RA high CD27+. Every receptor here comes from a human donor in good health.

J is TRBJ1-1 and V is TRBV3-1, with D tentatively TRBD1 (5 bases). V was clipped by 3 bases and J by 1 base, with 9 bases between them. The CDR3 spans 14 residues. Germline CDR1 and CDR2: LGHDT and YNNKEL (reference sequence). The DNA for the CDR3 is TGTGCCAGCAGCCACCTCAGGGCGAACACTGAAGCTTTCTTT. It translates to CASSHLRANTEAFF.

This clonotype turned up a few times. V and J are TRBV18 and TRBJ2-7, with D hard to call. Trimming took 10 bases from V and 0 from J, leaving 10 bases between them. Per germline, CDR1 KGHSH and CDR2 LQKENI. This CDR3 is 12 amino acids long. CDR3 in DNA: TGTGCCACCAGCCAGAGCTCCTACGAGCAGTACTTC. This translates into CATSQSSYEQYF.

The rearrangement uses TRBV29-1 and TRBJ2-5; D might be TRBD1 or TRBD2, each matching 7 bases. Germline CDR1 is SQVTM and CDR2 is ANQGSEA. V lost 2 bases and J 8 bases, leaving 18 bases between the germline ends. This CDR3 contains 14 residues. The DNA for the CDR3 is TGCAGCGTTGAATCAGGGGGGGTTAGTGAAACCCAGTACTTC. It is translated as CSVESGGVSETQYF.

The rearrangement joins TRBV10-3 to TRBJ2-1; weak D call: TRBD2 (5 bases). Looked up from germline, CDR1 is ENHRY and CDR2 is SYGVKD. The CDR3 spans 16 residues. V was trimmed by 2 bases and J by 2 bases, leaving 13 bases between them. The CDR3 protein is CAISEAVLDPYNEQFF. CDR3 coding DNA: TGTGCCATCAGTGAGGCGGTACTAGACCCCTACAATGAGCAGTTCTTC.

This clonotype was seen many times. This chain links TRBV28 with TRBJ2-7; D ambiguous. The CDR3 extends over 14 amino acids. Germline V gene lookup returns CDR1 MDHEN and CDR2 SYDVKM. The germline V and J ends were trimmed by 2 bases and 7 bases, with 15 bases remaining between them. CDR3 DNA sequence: TGTGCCAGCAGTTTAGAGCCCCCGTGGGAAGAGCAGTACTTC. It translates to CASSLEPPWEEQYF.

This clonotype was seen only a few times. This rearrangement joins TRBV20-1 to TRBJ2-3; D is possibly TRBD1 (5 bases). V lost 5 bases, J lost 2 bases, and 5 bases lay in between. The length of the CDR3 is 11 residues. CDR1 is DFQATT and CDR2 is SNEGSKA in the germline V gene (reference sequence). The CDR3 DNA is TGCAGTGCTGGGGCCACAGATACGCAGTATTTT. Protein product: CSAGATDTQYF.

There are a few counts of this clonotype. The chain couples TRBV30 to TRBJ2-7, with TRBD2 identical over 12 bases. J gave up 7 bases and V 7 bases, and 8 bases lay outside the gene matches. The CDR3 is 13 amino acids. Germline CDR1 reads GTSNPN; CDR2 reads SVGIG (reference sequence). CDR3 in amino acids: CASKIGLAGEQYF. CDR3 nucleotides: TGTGCCTCAAAAATAGGACTAGCGGGAGAGCAGTACTTC.

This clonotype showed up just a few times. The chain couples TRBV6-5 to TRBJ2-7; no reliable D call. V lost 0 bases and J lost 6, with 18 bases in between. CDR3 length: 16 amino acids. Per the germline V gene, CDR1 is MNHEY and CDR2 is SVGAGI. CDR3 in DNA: TGTGCCAGCAGTTACTCGTATCAGGCCGTCCGTGTCGAGCAGTACTTC. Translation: CASSYSYQAVRVEQYF.

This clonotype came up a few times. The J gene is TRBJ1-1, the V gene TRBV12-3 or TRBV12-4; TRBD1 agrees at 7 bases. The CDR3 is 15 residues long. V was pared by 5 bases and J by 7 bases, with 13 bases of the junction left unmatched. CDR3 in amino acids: CASSPKEMTGREAFF. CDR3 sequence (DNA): TGTGCCAGCAGTCCCAAGGAGATGACAGGGCGTGAAGCTTTCTTT.

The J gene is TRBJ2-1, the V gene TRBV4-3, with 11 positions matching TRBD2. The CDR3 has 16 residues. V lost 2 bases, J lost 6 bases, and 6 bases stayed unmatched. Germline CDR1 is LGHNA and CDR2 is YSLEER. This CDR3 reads CASSQFGTSGSNEQFF. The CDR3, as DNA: TGCGCCAGCAGCCAATTTGGGACTAGCGGTTCCAATGAGCAGTTCTTC.